This T cell receptor (beta chain) was identified in a study of tumor-infiltrating lymphocytes in primary liver carcinoma. Unsorted bulk tissue, roughly 20-32 mg of it, served as the source for co-extraction of RNA and DNA. With a constant-region primer, TCR beta cDNA was made from approximately 510 ng of total RNA. Three rounds of nested multiplex PCR with slightly modified ARM-PCR produced TCR beta libraries. Researchers ran the first two PCR rounds for roughly 11 cycles each with TRBV1-TRBV30 forward primers and a C-beta reverse primer. TCRdb itself ran the multiplex PCR reads through MiXCR, one entry per CDR3 protein. The data hold 100,000 or so distinct CDR3 sequences, with about three quarters observed a single time. In this sample, this clonotype turned up many times. The CDR3 loop spans 14 amino acids. The germline CDR1 and CDR2 sequences are SQVTM and ANQGSEA. Trimming removed 6 bases from V and 7 bases from J; junction bases left unmatched: 5.

The chain combines TRBV29-1 with TRBJ2-1; 14 nucleotides match TRBD2. This clonotype was obtained from a woman aged 60 to 75 with primary liver carcinoma and hepatitis B virus infection. Sample: liver tumor tissue from sampling region 5. Documented subset: tumor region T5, tumor centre. CDR3 nucleotide sequence: TGCAGCGTCGTCGGGACTAGCGGGAGAAATGAGCAGTTCTTC. Translated: CSVVGTSGRNEQFF.